This T cell receptor (beta chain) is from a study of beta chain features in type 1 diabetes. Study-level points and caveats: When cDNA is sequenced, cells with high TCR expression could be over-represented. Amplification by PCR could prefer shorter templates, with the same effect in patients and controls.

Each donor gave one heparinised blood draw averaging about 120 mL. Via the markers CD45RO/CCR7/CD25/CD127/CD95/CD27, stem cell-like memory, regulatory, central memory and naive CD4+ cells were sorted. V was pared by 3 bases and J by 3 bases, with 8 bases between. CDR1 SGHTA and CDR2 FQGNSA come from the germline V gene. This CDR3 has 13 residues. Remarks on this clone: Its antigen is not known. The same CDR3 also results from other DNA sequences found in this sample.

The study reverse transcribed the entire isolated RNA, so it sequenced expressed TCRB transcripts. Repertoires were generated with immunoSEQ multiplex PCR, while TCRdb's copy carries only in-frame clones and drops some. The data contain hundreds of thousands of clones, around 68% of them singletons. The material sequenced was naive CD4+ T cells from blood. The TCR sequence derives from a young man in good health. The chain carries TRBV7-2 and TRBJ2-5; possible D gene TRBD1, 6 bases. This chain's CDR3 is CASSFWTEETQYF. As DNA, the CDR3 is TGTGCCAGCAGCTTTTGGACAGAAGAGACCCAGTACTTC.